This T cell receptor (beta chain) was identified during a study of shared clonotypes between healthy human individuals. The CDR3 length is 15 residues. Germline V CDR1 and CDR2: SGDLS, YYNGEE. V gave up 1 base and J gave up 0 bases, with 10 bases separating them. Study conclusions and caveats: Of the naive CD4 clonotypes, around 4.9% were shared across several donors.

Libraries were prepared by immunoSEQ multiplex PCR; TCRdb keeps only in-frame clonotypes and omits some of them. This table has about 2 million clones, 85% to 95% appearing once. Regarding this clone: Its antigen is undetermined.

The naive CD8 subset, CD45RO-negative cells positively selected for CCR7, excluded terminally differentiated effector memory CD45RA+ cells. The chain carries TRBV9 and TRBJ1-1, with no clear D. The sample taken for sequencing was naive CD8+ T cells sorted from blood. This TCR derives from a man aged 18 to 35 in good health. This chain's CDR3 is CASSVHGGMNTEAFF. The CDR3 DNA sequence: TGTGCCAGCAGCGTACATGGAGGAATGAACACTGAAGCTTTCTTT.